This note documents a single T cell receptor beta chain sequence. From the RT-PCR reads, TCRdb called clonotypes with MiXCR, one entry per CDR3 protein. The data contain approximately 150,000 distinct CDR3 sequences, over 35% of them singletons. This record belongs to a study of patients and donors after allogeneic stem cell transplantation. Unmatched junction bases numbered 2, after V lost 3 bases and J lost 1 base. This CDR3 is built from 15 residues. Germline CDR1 and CDR2: SGHRS and YFSETQ. Sequencing was performed on blood, either unsorted or a sorted T cell fraction (not recorded which). This receptor was obtained from a human donor who was either an allogeneic HSCT recipient or a stem cell or donor lymphocyte infusion donor (not recorded which). It is not recorded whose cells these are; they may come from a transplant donor. This chain joins TRBV5-1 and TRBJ2-7, with 12 bases aligning to TRBD2. CDR3 DNA sequence: TGCGCCAGCAGCTACGGGACTAGCGGGTCCTACGAGCAGTACTTC. Protein product: CASSYGTSGSYEQYF.